This T cell receptor beta chain was retrieved from a study of T cells in Graves' hyperthyroidism and ophthalmopathy. Whole-study context: Sampling of peripheral blood happened at initial diagnosis, prior to any treatment. Study-level points and caveats: Most expanded thyroid clonotypes above 0.001 recurred in blood. The model identified upcoming ophthalmopathy a median around 7.1 months ahead of onset.

Fresh peripheral blood, roughly 9.8 ml of it, supplied the PBMCs. Amplified TCR beta CDR3 regions derived from RNA transcripts. HTBI primers were employed in a first-round RT-PCR of the TCR CDR3. A single record per CDR3 protein comes from TCRdb applying MiXCR to the multiplex PCR reads. The sample holds about 710,000 distinct CDR3 sequences, about a sixth seen once. As regards this clonotype: Its target is not known.

V lost 2 bases, J lost 6 bases, and 16 bases lay in between. Per germline, CDR1 MNHEY and CDR2 SMNVEV (reference sequence). The CDR3 sequence is 16 residues long. The material sequenced was blood. The TCR was taken from a young man with Graves' hyperthyroidism. This chain links TRBV27 with TRBJ1-4; tentatively, D is TRBD1 (6 bases). The CDR3 is CASSLVSGAGYEKLFF. The CDR3 DNA sequence: TGTGCCAGCAGTTTAGTTTCGGGGGCGGGATATGAAAAACTGTTTTTT.